The clone carrying this T cell receptor (beta chain) appeared a single time. In the original processing: Using reference gene primer amplification, nucleated cell counts were estimated. Here immunoSEQ multiplex PCR was the method, and the copy in TCRdb shows in-frame clones only, minus some. The V and J calls and clone size are taken from that table; D and trimming were inferred from the DNA. Of 90,000 to 120,000 clones in the sample, about 91% were seen once. This record belongs to a study of blood T cell repertoires in COVID-19. Turning to the study itself: T cells, B-cell-depleted T cells, or PBMCs provided the cDNA or gDNA that served as material.

The CDR3 covers 17 residues. The germline V gene has CDR1 SGHNT and CDR2 YYREEE (reference sequence). Germline trimming cut 4 bases from V and 0 bases from J; bases unmatched to any gene: 11. The chain couples TRBV5-4 to TRBJ2-7; 9 nucleotides line up with TRBD2. Sequencing input: peripheral blood. This TCR was sampled from a man over 45 with active or convalescent COVID-19. The CDR3 loop is CASSPGSSGIISYEQYF. CDR3 sequence (DNA): TGTGCCAGCAGCCCCGGTTCTAGCGGGATCATCTCCTACGAGCAGTACTTC.